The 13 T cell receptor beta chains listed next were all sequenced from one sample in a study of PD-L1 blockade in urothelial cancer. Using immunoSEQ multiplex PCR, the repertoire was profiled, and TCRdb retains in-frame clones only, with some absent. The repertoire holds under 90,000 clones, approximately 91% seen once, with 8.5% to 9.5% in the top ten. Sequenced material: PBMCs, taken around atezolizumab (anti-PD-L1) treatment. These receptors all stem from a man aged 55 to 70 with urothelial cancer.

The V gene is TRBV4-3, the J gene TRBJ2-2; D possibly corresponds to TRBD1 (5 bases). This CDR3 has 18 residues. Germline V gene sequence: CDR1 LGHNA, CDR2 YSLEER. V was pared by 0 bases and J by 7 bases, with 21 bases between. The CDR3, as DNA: TGCGCCAGCAGCCAAGAGGGGCTAGGATCCTCTGTCTTCGGGGAGCTGTTTTTT. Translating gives CASSQEGLGSSVFGELFF.

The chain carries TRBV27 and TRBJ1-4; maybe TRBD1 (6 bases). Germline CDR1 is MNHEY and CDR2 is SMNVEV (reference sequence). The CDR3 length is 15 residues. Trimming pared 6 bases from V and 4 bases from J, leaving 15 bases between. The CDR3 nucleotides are TGTGCCAGCAGGTCAGGCGGGGGCTATAATGAAAAACTGTTTTTT. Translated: CASRSGGGYNEKLFF.

CDR3: CASSSSRGQETQYF. The CDR3 nucleotides read TGTGCCAGCAGCTCGTCCAGAGGGCAGGAGACCCAGTACTTC. The V gene is TRBV11-3, the J gene TRBJ2-5; D is possibly TRBD2 (5 bases). This CDR3 is 14 amino acids long. The V end was cut by 4 bases, the J end by 5 bases, with 14 bases between. Germline CDR1 reads SGHNT; CDR2 reads YENEEA.

Here the CDR3 reads CASSALAGGRTGELFF. Written as DNA, the CDR3 is TGTGCCAGCAGCGCACTAGCGGGGGGGCGGACCGGGGAGCTGTTTTTT. J is TRBJ2-2 and V is TRBV7-2; 13 nucleotides align to TRBD2. CDR1 is SGHTA, CDR2 FQGNSA, per germline. This CDR3 has 16 residues. V lost 5 bases and J lost 5; bases outside the gene matches: 5. Looking up the rest from reference TRBV7-2 and TRBJ2-2 gives the full variable domain: GAGVSQSPSNKVTEKGKDVELRCDPISGHTALYWYRQSLGQGLEFLIYFQGNSAPDKSGLPSDRFSAERTGGSVSTLTIQRTQQEDSAVYLCASSALAGGRTGELFFGEGSRLTVL.

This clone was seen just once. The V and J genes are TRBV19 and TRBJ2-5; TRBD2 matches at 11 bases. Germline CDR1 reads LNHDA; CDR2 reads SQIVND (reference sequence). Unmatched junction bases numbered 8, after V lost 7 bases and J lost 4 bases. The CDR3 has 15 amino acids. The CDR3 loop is CASKDSGGAGETQYF. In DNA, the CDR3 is TGTGCCAGTAAAGATAGCGGGGGGGCGGGAGAGACCCAGTACTTC.

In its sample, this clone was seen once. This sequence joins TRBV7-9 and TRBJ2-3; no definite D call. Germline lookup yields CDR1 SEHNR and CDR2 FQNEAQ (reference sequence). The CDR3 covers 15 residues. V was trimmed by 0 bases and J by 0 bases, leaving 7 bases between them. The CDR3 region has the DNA TGTGCCAGCAGCTTAGCTCAAACTAGCACAGATACGCAGTATTTT. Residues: CASSLAQTSTDTQYF.

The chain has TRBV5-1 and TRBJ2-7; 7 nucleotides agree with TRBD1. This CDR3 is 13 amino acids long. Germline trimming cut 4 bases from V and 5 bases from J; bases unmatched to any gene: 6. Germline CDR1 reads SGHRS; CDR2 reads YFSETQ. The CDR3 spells CASSTGDYNEQYF. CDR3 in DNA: TGCGCCAGCAGCACAGGGGATTACAACGAGCAGTACTTC.

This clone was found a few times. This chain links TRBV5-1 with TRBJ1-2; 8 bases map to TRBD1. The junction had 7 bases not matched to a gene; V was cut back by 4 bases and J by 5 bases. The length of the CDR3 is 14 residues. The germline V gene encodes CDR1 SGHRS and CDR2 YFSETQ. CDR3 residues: CASSLGQGGYGYTF. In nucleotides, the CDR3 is TGCGCCAGCAGCCTCGGACAGGGAGGGTATGGCTACACCTTC.

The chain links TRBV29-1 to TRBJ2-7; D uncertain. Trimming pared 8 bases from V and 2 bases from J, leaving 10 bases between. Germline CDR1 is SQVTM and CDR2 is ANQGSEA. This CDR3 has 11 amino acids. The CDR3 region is CSPGSTYEQYF. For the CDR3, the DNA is TGCAGCCCAGGCTCAACCTACGAGCAGTACTTC.

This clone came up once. The CDR3 reads CAWSPQPFETQYF. The CDR3 nucleotides are TGTGCCTGGAGTCCACAGCCCTTTGAGACCCAGTACTTC. The V call is TRBV30, the J call TRBJ2-5; D remains unclear. The CDR3 consists of 13 residues. Germline values: CDR1 GTSNPN, CDR2 SVGIG (reference sequence). V was shortened by 2 bases and J by 5 bases, with 12 bases between the two germline ends.

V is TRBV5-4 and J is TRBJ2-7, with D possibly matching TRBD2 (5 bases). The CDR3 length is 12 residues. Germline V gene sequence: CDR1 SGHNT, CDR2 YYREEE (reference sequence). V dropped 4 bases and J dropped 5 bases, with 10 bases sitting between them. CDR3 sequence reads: CASSIRGDEQYF. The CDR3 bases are TGTGCCAGCAGCATTCGGGGAGACGAGCAGTACTTC.

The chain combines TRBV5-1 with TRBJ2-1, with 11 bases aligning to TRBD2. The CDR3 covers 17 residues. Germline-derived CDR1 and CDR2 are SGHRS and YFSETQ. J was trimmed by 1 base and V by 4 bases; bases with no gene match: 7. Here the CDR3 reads CASSLGLAGASYNEQFF. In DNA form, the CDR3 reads TGCGCCAGCAGCCTAGGACTAGCGGGCGCATCCTACAATGAGCAGTTCTTC.

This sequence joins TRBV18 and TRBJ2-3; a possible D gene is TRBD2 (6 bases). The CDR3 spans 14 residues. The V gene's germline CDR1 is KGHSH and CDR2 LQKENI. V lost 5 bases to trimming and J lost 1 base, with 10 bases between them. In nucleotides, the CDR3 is TGTGCCAGCTCAACGGGACTTCGCACAGATACGCAGTATTTT. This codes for CASSTGLRTDTQYF.